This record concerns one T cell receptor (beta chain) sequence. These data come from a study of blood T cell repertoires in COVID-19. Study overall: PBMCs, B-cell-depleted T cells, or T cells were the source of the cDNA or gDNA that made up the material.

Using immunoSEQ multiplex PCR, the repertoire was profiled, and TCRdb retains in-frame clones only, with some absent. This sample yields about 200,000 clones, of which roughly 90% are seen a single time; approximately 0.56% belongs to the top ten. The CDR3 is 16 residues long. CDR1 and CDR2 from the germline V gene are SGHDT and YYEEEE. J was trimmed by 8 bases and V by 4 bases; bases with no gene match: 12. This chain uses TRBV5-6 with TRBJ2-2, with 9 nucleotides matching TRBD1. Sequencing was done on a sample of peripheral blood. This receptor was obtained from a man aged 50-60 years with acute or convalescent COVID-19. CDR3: CASSPTGGNVLGELFF. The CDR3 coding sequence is TGTGCCAGCAGCCCCACAGGGGGCAACGTGTTGGGGGAGCTGTTTTTT.